This T cell receptor (beta chain) was documented in a study of blood T cell repertoires in COVID-19. Across the whole study: Italy, Spain and the United States were the sources of the convalescent and acute COVID-19 samples. The cDNA or gDNA used as material had been derived from T cells, B-cell-depleted T cells, or PBMCs.

There are 15 residues in the CDR3. V lost 1 base and J lost 7; bases outside the gene matches: 6. Germline loops: CDR1 MGHRA, CDR2 YSYEKL. In the original workflow: Amplification from reference gene primers served as the basis for estimated nucleated cell counts. Sequencing used immunoSEQ multiplex PCR; TCRdb keeps in-frame clones, though not all of them. That table is the source of V, J and clone size, and D and trimming were worked out from the DNA. The sample has about 220,000 clones; 65% to 85% are singletons. This clonotype originated in a woman in her 30s who had recovered from COVID-19. This chain uses TRBV4-1 with TRBJ1-1; the match to TRBD1 covers 10 bases. Input material: peripheral blood. The CDR3: CASSQVDRGRGEAFF. CDR3 in DNA: TGCGCCAGCAGCCAAGTTGACAGGGGGCGAGGTGAAGCTTTCTTT.